The clone carrying this TCR beta chain has more than one count but fewer than ten. Regions amplified from RNA transcripts were the TCR beta CDR3 regions. Researchers ran a first-round RT-PCR on the TCR CDR3 using the HTBI primer set. One entry per CDR3 protein, called by TCRdb with MiXCR from the multiplex PCR reads. Here the sample spans fewer than 800,000 distinct CDR3 sequences, less than 20% being singletons. The data are from a study of T cells in Graves' hyperthyroidism and ophthalmopathy. The CDR3 extends over 14 amino acids. The V and J ends lost 0 bases and 2 bases respectively, with 8 bases between them. The germline V gene has CDR1 LGHDT and CDR2 YNNKEL (reference sequence).

The TCR sequence derives from a young man with Graves' hyperthyroidism. V and J are TRBV3-1 and TRBJ2-7; D gene unclear. Sequencing input: blood. The CDR3 protein is CASSQDLSTYEQYF. Here the CDR3 DNA reads TGTGCCAGCAGCCAAGATCTCTCCACCTACGAGCAGTACTTC.